This T cell receptor (beta chain) was recorded in a study of shared clonotypes between healthy human individuals. Looking at the study overall: Each donor contributed plates that comprised three CD4 naive, three CD4 memory, two CD8 naive and one CD8 memory.

Naive CD8 cells lacked CD45RO, underwent positive selection for CCR7 and left out terminally differentiated effector memory CD45RA+ cells. Sequencing was at deep level. Each PCR replicate from the sorted subsets contained 150 to 250 ng DNA, which is some 31,000 T cell genomes. Sequenced by immunoSEQ multiplex PCR; TCRdb stores in-frame clones only, minus some. The sample has hundreds of thousands of clones; approximately 96% are singletons. Between the trimmed V and J ends, which lost 0 bases and 2 bases, there was a span of 8 bases. Germline CDR1 MNHNS, CDR2 SASEGT. CDR3 length: 15 amino acids. Input material: naive CD8+ T cells sorted from blood. V gene TRBV6-1 combines with J gene TRBJ1-5; maybe TRBD1 (5 bases). The source is a woman under 40 in good health. The CDR3 protein is CASSEAARGNQPQHF. The CDR3 DNA reads TGTGCCAGCAGTGAAGCGGCCAGGGGCAATCAGCCCCAGCATTTT.